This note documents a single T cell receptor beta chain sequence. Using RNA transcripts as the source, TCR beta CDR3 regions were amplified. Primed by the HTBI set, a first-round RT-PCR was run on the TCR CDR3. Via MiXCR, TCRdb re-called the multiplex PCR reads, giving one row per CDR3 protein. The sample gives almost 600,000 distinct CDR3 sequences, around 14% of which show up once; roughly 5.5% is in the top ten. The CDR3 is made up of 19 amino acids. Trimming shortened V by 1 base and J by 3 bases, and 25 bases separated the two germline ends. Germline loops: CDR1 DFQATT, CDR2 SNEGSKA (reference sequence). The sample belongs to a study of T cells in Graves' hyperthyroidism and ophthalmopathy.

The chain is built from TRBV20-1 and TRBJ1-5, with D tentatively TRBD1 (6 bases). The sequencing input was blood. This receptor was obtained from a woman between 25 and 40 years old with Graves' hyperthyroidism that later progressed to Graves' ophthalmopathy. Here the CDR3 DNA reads TGCAGTGCTAGAGTATCCCAAAGGCAGACCGGACAGCACAATCAGCCCCAGCATTTT. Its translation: CSARVSQRQTGQHNQPQHF.